This T cell receptor beta chain was found in a study of T and B cells in COVID-19 patients. Whole-study context: Peripheral blood came from COVID-19 patients with active infection or after recovery.

BIOMED2 TRB-A/B primer pools were used in multiplex TRB PCR. In TCRdb, the multiplex PCR reads were re-called with MiXCR into one record per CDR3 protein. The table has about 16,000 distinct CDR3 sequences, over 25% seen once. TRB was amplified from about 250-500 ng of blood genomic DNA. In this sample, this clonotype is medium-sized. V lost 8 bases to trimming and J lost 9 bases, with 14 bases between them. The CDR3 has 12 residues. Germline CDR1 and CDR2: MNHEY and SVGAGI. The source is a human donor who had recovered from COVID-19. The J gene is TRBJ2-1, the V gene TRBV6-5, with D possibly TRBD2 on 5 matching bases. The sequenced sample consisted of blood. This chain's CDR3 is CASQLGVGEQFF. As DNA, the CDR3 is TGTGCCAGCCAGCTCGGGGTGGGTGAGCAGTTCTTC.